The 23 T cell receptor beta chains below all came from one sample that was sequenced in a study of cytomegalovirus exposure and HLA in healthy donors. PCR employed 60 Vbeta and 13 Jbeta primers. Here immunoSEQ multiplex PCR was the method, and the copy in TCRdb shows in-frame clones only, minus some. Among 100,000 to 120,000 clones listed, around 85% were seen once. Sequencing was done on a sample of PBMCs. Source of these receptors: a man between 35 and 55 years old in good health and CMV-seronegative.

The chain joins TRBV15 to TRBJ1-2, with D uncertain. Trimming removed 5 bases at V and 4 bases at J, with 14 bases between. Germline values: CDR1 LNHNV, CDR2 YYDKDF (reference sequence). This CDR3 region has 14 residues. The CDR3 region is CATSVQDPAYGYTF. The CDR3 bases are TGTGCCACCAGCGTCCAGGATCCTGCCTATGGCTACACCTTC.

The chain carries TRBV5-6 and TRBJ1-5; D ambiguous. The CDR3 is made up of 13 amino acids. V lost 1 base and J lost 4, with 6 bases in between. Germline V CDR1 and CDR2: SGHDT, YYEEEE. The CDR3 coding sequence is TGTGCCAGCAGCTTGTGGCTTAATCAGCCCCAGCATTTT. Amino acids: CASSLWLNQPQHF.

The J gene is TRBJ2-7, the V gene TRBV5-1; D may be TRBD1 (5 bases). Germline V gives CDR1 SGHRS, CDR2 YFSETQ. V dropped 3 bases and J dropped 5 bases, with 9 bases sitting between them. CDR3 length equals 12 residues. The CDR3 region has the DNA TGCGCCAGCAGCTCGCAGGGTCACGAGCAGTACTTC. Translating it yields CASSSQGHEQYF.

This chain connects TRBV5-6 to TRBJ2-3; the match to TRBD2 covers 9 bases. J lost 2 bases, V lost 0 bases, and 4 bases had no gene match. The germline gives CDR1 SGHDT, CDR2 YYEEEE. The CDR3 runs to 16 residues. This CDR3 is CASSLGASGVTDTQYF. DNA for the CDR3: TGTGCCAGCAGCTTGGGGGCTAGCGGGGTCACAGATACGCAGTATTTT.

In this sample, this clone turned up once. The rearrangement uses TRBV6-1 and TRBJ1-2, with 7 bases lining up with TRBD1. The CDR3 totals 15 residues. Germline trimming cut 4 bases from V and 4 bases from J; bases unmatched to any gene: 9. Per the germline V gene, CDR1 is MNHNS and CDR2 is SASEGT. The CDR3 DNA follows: TGTGCCAGCAGTGTGGGTGGGACAGCCTCCTATGGCTACACCTTC. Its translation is CASSVGGTASYGYTF.

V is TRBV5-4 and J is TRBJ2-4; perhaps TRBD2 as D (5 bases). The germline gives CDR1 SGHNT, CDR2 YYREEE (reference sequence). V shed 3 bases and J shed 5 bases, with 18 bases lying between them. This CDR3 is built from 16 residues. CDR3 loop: CASSSGAPVRENIQYF. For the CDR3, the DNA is TGTGCCAGCAGCTCCGGAGCTCCTGTGAGGGAAAACATTCAGTACTTC.

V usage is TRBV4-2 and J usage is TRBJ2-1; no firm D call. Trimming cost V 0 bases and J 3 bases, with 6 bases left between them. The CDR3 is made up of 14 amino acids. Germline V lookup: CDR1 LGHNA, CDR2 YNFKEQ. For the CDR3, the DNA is TGTGCCAGCAGCCAAGACATGAGCTACAATGAGCAGTTCTTC. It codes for CASSQDMSYNEQFF.

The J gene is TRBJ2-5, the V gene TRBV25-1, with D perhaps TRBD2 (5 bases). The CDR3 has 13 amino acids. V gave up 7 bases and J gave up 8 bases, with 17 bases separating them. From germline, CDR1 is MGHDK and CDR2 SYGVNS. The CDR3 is CASISPGSRTQYF. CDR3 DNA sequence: TGTGCCAGCATAAGTCCGGGGAGTAGAACCCAGTACTTC.

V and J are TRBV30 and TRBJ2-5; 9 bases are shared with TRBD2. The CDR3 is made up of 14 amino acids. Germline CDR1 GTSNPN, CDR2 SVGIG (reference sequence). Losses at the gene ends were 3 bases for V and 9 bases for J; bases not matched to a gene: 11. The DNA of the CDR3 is TGTGCCTGGAGCGTTCTAGCGGGACCGGTGTCCCAGTACTTC. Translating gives CAWSVLAGPVSQYF. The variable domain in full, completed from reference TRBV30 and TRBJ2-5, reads SQTIHQWPATLVQPVGSPLSLECTVEGTSNPNLYWYRQAAGRGLQLLFYSVGIGQISSEVPQNLSASRPQDRQFILSSKKLLLSDSGFYLCAWSVLAGPVSQYFGPGTRLLVL.

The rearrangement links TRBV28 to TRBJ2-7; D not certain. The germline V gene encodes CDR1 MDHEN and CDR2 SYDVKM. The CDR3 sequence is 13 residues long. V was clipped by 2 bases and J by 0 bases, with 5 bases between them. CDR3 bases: TGTGCCAGCAGTTTACCAGTCTCCTACGAGCAGTACTTC. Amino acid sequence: CASSLPVSYEQYF.

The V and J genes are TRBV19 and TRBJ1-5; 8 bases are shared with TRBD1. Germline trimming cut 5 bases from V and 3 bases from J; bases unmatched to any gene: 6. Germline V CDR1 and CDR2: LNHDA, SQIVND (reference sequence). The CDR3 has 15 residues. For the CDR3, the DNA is TGTGCCAGTAGTTTCACGACAGGGGTCAATCAGCCCCAGCATTTT. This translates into CASSFTTGVNQPQHF.

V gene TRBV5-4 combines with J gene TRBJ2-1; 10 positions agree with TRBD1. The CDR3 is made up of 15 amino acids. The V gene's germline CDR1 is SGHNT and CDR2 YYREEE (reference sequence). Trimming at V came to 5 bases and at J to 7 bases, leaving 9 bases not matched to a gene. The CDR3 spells CASSSPGQGGNEQFF. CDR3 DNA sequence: TGTGCCAGCAGTTCTCCAGGACAGGGGGGGAATGAGCAGTTCTTC. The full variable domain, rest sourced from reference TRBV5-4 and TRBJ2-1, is ETGVTQSPTHLIKTRGQQVTLRCSSQSGHNTVSWYQQALGQGPQFIFQYYREEENGRGNFPPRFSGLQFPNYSSELNVNALELDDSALYLCASSSPGQGGNEQFFGPGTRLTVL.

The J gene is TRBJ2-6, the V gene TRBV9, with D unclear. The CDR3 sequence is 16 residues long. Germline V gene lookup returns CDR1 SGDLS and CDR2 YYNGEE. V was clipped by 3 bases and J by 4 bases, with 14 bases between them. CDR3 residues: CASSGPRVAGANVLTF. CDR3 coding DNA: TGTGCCAGCAGCGGACCCAGAGTAGCCGGGGCCAACGTCCTGACTTTC.

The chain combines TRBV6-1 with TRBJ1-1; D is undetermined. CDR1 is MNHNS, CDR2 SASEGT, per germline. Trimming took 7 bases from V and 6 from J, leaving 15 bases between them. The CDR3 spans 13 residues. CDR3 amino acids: CASTAMGRAEAFF. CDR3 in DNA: TGTGCCAGCACCGCAATGGGGAGGGCTGAAGCTTTCTTT.

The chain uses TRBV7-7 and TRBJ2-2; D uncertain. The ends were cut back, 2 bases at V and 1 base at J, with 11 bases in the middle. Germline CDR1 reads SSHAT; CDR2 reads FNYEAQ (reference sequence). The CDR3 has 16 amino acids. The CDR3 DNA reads TGTGCCAGCAGCTTAAGTAGTGGGCTGAACACCGGGGAGCTGTTTTTT. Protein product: CASSLSSGLNTGELFF.

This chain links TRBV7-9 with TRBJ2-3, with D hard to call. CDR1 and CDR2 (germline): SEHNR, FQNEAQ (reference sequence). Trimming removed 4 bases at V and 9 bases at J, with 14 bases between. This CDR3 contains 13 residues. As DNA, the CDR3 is TGTGCCAGCAGCTCGTCCTCCGGGTTGACGCAGTATTTT. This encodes CASSSSSGLTQYF. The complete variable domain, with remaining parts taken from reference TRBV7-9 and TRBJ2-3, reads DTGVSQNPRHKITKRGQNVTFRCDPISEHNRLYWYRQTLGQGPEFLTYFQNEAQLEKSRLLSDRFSAERPKGSFSTLEIQRTEQGDSAMYLCASSSSSGLTQYFGPGTRLTVL.

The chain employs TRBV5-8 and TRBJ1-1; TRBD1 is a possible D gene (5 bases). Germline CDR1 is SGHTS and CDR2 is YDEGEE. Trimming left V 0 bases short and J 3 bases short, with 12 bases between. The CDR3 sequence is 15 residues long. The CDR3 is CASSLEWGVYTEAFF. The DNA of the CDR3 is TGTGCCAGCAGCTTGGAATGGGGGGTTTACACTGAAGCTTTCTTT.

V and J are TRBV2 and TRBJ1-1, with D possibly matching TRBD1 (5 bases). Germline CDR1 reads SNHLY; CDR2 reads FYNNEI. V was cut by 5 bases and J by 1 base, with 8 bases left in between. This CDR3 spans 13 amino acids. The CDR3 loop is CASSITGNTEAFF. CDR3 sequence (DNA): TGTGCCAGCAGTATAACAGGGAACACTGAAGCTTTCTTT.

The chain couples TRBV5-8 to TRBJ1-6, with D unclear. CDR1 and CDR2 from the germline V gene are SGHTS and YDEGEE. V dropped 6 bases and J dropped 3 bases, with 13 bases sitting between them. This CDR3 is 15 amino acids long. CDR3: CASIPKTLYNSPLHF. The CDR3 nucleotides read TGTGCCAGCATCCCTAAGACACTCTATAATTCACCCCTCCACTTT.

The chain's CDR3 is CASSLLGETQYF. The CDR3, as DNA: TGTGCCAGCAGCCTCCTCGGGGAGACCCAGTACTTC. This sequence joins TRBV7-3 and TRBJ2-5; the D is unclear. V was trimmed by 5 bases and J by 5 bases, leaving 9 bases between them. In germline, CDR1 is SGHTA, CDR2 FQGTGA. This CDR3 is built from 12 residues.

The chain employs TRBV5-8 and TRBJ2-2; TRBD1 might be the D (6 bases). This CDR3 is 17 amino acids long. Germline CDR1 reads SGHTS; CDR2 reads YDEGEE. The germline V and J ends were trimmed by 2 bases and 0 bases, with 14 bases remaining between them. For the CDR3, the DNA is TGTGCCAGCAGCTTATTTACAGGGTCATCGAACACCGGGGAGCTGTTTTTT. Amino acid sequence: CASSLFTGSSNTGELFF.

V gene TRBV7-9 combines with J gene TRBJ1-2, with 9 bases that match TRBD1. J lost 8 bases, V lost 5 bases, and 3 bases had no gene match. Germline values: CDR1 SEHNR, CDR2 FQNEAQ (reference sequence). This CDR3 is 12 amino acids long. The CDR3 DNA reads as TGTGCCAGCAGCCCTGACAGGGGGGGCTACACCTTC. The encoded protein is CASSPDRGGYTF.

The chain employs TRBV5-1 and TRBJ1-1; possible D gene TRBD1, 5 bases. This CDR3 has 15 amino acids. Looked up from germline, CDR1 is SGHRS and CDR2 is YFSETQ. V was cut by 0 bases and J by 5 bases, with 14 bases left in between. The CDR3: CASSLAGRRETEAFF. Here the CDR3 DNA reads TGCGCCAGCAGCTTGGCAGGGCGGCGGGAGACTGAAGCTTTCTTT. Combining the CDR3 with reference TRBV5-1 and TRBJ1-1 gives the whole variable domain KAGVTQTPRYLIKTRGQQVTLSCSPISGHRSVSWYQQTPGQGLQFLFEYFSETQRNKGNFPGRFSGRQFSNSRSEMNVSTLELGDSALYLCASSLAGRRETEAFFGQGTRLTVV.